This TCR beta chain emerged from a study of shared clonotypes between healthy human individuals. Study observations and caveats: Relative to memory subsets, naive subsets generally showed larger estimated richness.

Worth noting for this clone: What it binds is not known.

TCRdb keeps only in-frame clones here, not all; method: immunoSEQ multiplex PCR. The table records millions of clones, approximately 95% of them present only once. The origin of this receptor is a man between 18 and 35 years old in good health. The material sequenced was naive CD4+ T cells sorted from blood. Regarding subset: CD45RA+ positively selected.

The CDR3 nucleotides are TGTGCCAGCTCACCACCGCAATCAGTTGCAACTAATGAAAAACTGTTTTTT. Its protein is CASSPPQSVATNEKLFF. The chain joins TRBV18 to TRBJ1-4; no clear D. This CDR3 contains 17 residues. V was trimmed by 0 bases and J by 0 bases, leaving 11 bases between them. Germline CDR1 is KGHSH and CDR2 is LQKENI. Full variable domain (remainder filled in from reference TRBV18 and TRBJ1-4): NAGVMQNPRHLVRRRGQEARLRCSPMKGHSHVYWYRQLPEEGLKFMVYLQKENIIDESGMPKERFSAEFPKEGPSILRIQQVVRGDSAAYFCASSPPQSVATNEKLFFGSGTQLSVL.